A single sample is the source of the 8 T cell receptor beta chains below, sequenced in a study of T cell changes during pregnancy in multiple sclerosis. Produced via immunoSEQ multiplex PCR; TCRdb's table is partial and in-frame only. The table records some 64,000 clones, 80% to 95% of them present only once. The starting material was peripheral blood, obtained in the first trimester of pregnancy. These receptors all stem from a female donor with multiple sclerosis, enrolled in a pregnancy study.

The rearrangement uses TRBV30 and TRBJ2-2, with D unresolved. The CDR3 totals 14 residues. Trimming cost V 1 base and J 0 bases, with 6 bases left between them. Germline assignment: CDR1 GTSNPN and CDR2 SVGIG (reference sequence). CDR3 region: CAWSALANTGELFF. In DNA, the CDR3 is TGTGCCTGGAGTGCCTTAGCGAACACCGGGGAGCTGTTTTTT.

The chain uses TRBV7-6 and TRBJ1-3; D is ambiguous. This CDR3 is built from 16 residues. CDR1 SGHVS and CDR2 FNYEAQ come from the germline V gene. Between the trimmed V and J ends, which lost 1 base and 4 bases, there was a span of 14 bases. CDR3 in amino acids: CASSLDTYLSGNTIYF. Here the CDR3 DNA reads TGTGCCAGCAGCTTAGATACATATCTTTCAGGAAACACCATATATTTT.

The chain links TRBV21-1 to TRBJ2-1; TRBD2 is taken as the D call from the table, unchecked against the DNA. TRBV21-1 is a recognized pseudogene. The CDR3 is 18 amino acids. The chain's CDR3 is CASSRKEKRPENYNEQFF. Here the CDR3 DNA reads TGTGCCAGCAGCAGGAAAGAAAAGAGGCCGGAGAACTACAATGAGCAGTTCTTC.

The chain couples TRBV5-6 to TRBJ1-5, with D perhaps matching TRBD1 (5 bases). Germline CDR1 SGHDT, CDR2 YYEEEE. CDR3 size: 16 residues. With 4 bases removed from V and 0 bases from J, the gap between germline ends came to 14 bases. Here the CDR3 DNA reads TGTGCCAGCAGCCTATCGGGGGTTTATAGCAATCAGCCCCAGCATTTT. This codes for CASSLSGVYSNQPQHF.

The chain carries TRBV30 and TRBJ2-7; 9 nucleotides match TRBD1. This CDR3 is built from 14 residues. The V gene end was trimmed by 0 bases and the J gene end by 5 bases; junction bases not matched to a gene: 5. From germline, CDR1 is GTSNPN and CDR2 SVGIG (reference sequence). The chain's CDR3 is CAWSVLGTGNEQYF. DNA of the CDR3: TGTGCCTGGAGTGTACTAGGGACAGGGAACGAGCAGTACTTC.

There are many counts of this clone. The chain is built from TRBV5-6 and TRBJ1-5; possibly TRBD1 for D (6 bases). V lost 3 bases and J lost 0, with 13 bases in between. Germline V gene lookup returns CDR1 SGHDT and CDR2 YYEEEE. This CDR3 region has 16 residues. The CDR3 nucleotides are TGTGCCAGCAGCTCCCGGGGGGCTTATAGCAATCAGCCCCAGCATTTT. Its translation: CASSSRGAYSNQPQHF.

The gene calls are TRBV28 and TRBJ1-2, with 7 bases identical to TRBD1. CDR1 and CDR2 from the germline V gene are MDHEN and SYDVKM. J was trimmed by 2 bases and V by 6 bases; bases with no gene match: 6. This CDR3 is built from 14 residues. The CDR3 DNA follows: TGTGCCAGCAGCTTGGGACAGAAGAACTATGGCTACACCTTC. Translating it yields CASSLGQKNYGYTF.

V gene TRBV29-1 combines with J gene TRBJ1-1, with 7 bases that match TRBD1. CDR3 length equals 13 residues. The trim removed 4 bases at V and 6 bases at J, leaving 8 bases unmatched. From germline, CDR1 is SQVTM and CDR2 ANQGSEA. CDR3 DNA: TGCAGCGTTGGTAGACAGGGAAGCTCTGAAGCTTTCTTT. Its protein is CSVGRQGSSEAFF.